This is a list of T cell receptor beta chains from one sample in a study of T cell repertoires in cytomegalovirus infection. These TCRs are of unknown antigen specificity. TCRdb used MiXCR to reprocess the reads, holding one entry per CDR3 protein. In the table there are hundreds of thousands of distinct CDR3 sequences, roughly 36% of which are singletons. The sample consisted of cultured PBMCs, taken from culture after CMV antigen stimulation. These receptors originate from a human donor in good health (CMV status not recorded). Some clones in this sample may be carry-over from other donors' samples. CDR3s include the opening cysteine and the closing phenylalanine or tryptophan. D genes are given only for firm matches. A clone size is listed for some rows: how often the clone was seen (once, few, many), or a class if it is expanded.

size | D | length | J | V | DNA | CDR3
once | TRBD1 | 15 | TRBJ2-3 | TRBV2 | TGTGCCAGCAGTGAAGAGGACAGGGCCACAGATACGCAGTATTTT | CASSEEDRATDTQYF
few | - | 14 | TRBJ2-3 | TRBV6-4 | TGTGCCAGCAAGGAAGCGGCCAGCACAGATACGCAGTATTTT | CASKEAASTDTQYF
few | - | 13 | TRBJ2-5 | TRBV7-7 | TGTGCCAGCAGCTCAGAGGTCTACGAGACCCAGTACTTC | CASSSEVYETQYF
few | - | 12 | TRBJ2-5 | TRBV7-6 | TGTGCCAGCAGCCCGAGCCAAGAGACCCAGTACTTC | CASSPSQETQYF
- | - | 15 | TRBJ2-5 | TRBV15 | TGTGCCACCAGCAGAGAGGCCCTTTACCAAGAGACCCAGTACTTC | CATSREALYQETQYF
few | TRBD2 | 15 | TRBJ2-7 | TRBV11-2 | TGTGCCAGCAGCCAGATGTCGCCTAGCGGACCCGAGCAGTACTTC | CASSQMSPSGPEQYF
- | - | 14 | TRBJ1-2 | TRBV19 | TGTGCCAGTAGTATCTCACGGACTAACTATGGCTACACCTTC | CASSISRTNYGYTF
- | TRBD2 | 15 | TRBJ2-3 | TRBV19 | TGTGCCAGTAACCCACTAGCGGGAGGAAGAGATACGCAGTATTTT | CASNPLAGGRDTQYF
few | TRBD1 | 14 | TRBJ1-2 | TRBV12-3/TRBV12-4 | TGTGCCAGCAGCACCGGACAGGGGGCCAGGGGCTACACCTTC | CASSTGQGARGYTF
- | - | 15 | TRBJ1-2 | TRBV6-1 | TGTGCCAGCAGCACTCCGAGCTTCTGGGGGTATGGCTACACCTTC | CASSTPSFWGYGYTF
- | - | 16 | TRBJ1-1 | TRBV7-2 | TGTGCCAGCAGCCCCAACCTAGGACAGCCTTGGACTGAAGCTTTCTTT | CASSPNLGQPWTEAFF
- | - | 15 | TRBJ1-3 | TRBV29-1 | TGCAGCGTGGACCGAGGACATAACTCTGGAAACACCATATATTTT | CSVDRGHNSGNTIYF
- | TRBD2 | 15 | TRBJ2-1 | TRBV7-9 | TGTGCCAGCAGCCGACTAGCGGGTGTGATGAATGAGCAGTTCTTC | CASSRLAGVMNEQFF
many | TRBD2 | 17 | TRBJ2-7 | TRBV7-2 | TGTGCCAGCAGCTTAGCACCCCTCGGAGCGGGAGTTGGCGAGCAGTACTTC | CASSLAPLGAGVGEQYF
- | - | 14 | TRBJ2-3 | TRBV7-6 | TGTGCCAGCAGCTTAGGGTCCCTAACAGATACGCAGTATTTT | CASSLGSLTDTQYF
- | TRBD2 | 16 | TRBJ2-5 | TRBV2 | TGTGCCAGCAGTGAGACGGCGGGGGGGAGCCAAGAGACCCGGTACTTC | CASSETAGGSQETRYF
- | TRBD1 | 15 | TRBJ2-2 | TRBV27 | TGTGCCAGCAGTTTAAGGGGGCGTGTCACCGGGGAGCTGTTTTTT | CASSLRGRVTGELFF